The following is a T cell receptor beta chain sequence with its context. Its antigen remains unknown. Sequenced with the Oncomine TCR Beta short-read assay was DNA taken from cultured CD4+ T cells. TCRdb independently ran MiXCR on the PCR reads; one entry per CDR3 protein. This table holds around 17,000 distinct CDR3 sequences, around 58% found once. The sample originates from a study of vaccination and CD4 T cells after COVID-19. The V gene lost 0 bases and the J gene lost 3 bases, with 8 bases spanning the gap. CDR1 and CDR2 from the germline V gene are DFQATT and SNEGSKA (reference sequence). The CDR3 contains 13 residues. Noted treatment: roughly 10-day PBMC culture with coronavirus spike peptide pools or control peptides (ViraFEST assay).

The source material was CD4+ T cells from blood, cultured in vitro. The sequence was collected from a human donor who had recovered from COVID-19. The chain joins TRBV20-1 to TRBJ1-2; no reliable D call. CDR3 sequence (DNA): TGCAGTGCTAGAGACCCCGCAGACTATGGCTACACCTTC. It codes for CSARDPADYGYTF.